Following are 6 T cell receptor beta chains from one sample sequenced in a study of CD8+ T cells in alopecia areata. RNA was isolated and reverse transcribed to cDNA, the sequencing template. Assay: immunoSEQ multiplex PCR; the TCRdb copy retains only in-frame clones and omits some. Of roughly 130,000 clones listed, around 60% are singletons. The sequenced sample was CD4+ T cells sorted from blood, obtained at week 0. The receptors shown here come from a human donor with alopecia areata.

The chain couples TRBV5-6 to TRBJ2-7; D might be TRBD2 (6 bases). Germline lookup yields CDR1 SGHDT and CDR2 YYEEEE. Trimming took 5 bases from V and 2 from J, leaving 17 bases between them. The CDR3 runs 15 residues. CDR3 nucleotides: TGTGCCAGCAGTACCCCGGGACTTGAAGCCTACGAGCAGTACTTC. Translating it yields CASSTPGLEAYEQYF.

This clone was recorded a few times. This sequence joins TRBV6-6 and TRBJ2-1, with 7 bases identical to TRBD1. The CDR3 runs to 13 residues. Trimming took 8 bases from V and 6 from J; bases not matched to a gene: 7. Germline-derived CDR1 and CDR2 are MNHNY and SVGAGI (reference sequence). DNA for the CDR3: TGTGCCAGCGCATGGACAGGAACCAATGAGCAGTTCTTC. Translated, it gives CASAWTGTNEQFF.

This chain connects TRBV28 to TRBJ1-2; a weak D match, TRBD1 (5 bases). V was trimmed by 3 bases and J by 1 base, leaving 12 bases between them. CDR1 is MDHEN, CDR2 SYDVKM, per germline. This CDR3 spans 15 amino acids. CDR3 in DNA: TGTGCCAGCAGTTTCATTCAGGGTGGTAACTATGGCTACACCTTC. This encodes CASSFIQGGNYGYTF.

The sample holds a few counts of this clone. This chain connects TRBV7-2 to TRBJ2-3; TRBD1 or TRBD2 may be the D gene (7 bases each). The germline V and J ends were trimmed by 2 bases and 9 bases, with 12 bases remaining between them. This CDR3 region has 13 residues. The germline CDR1 and CDR2 sequences are SGHTA and FQGNSA. CDR3 residues: CASSLIQGGTQYF. CDR3 sequence (DNA): TGTGCCAGCAGCTTAATTCAGGGGGGGACGCAGTATTTT.

This chain connects TRBV29-1 to TRBJ2-3, with D tentatively TRBD2 (6 bases). Trimming removed 7 bases at V and 1 base at J, with 18 bases between. The CDR3 spans 15 residues. The germline CDR1 and CDR2 sequences are SQVTM and ANQGSEA. CDR3 in amino acids: CSAQTLAERTDTQYF. The CDR3, as DNA: TGCAGCGCCCAGACCTTAGCGGAACGCACAGATACGCAGTATTTT.

This sequence joins TRBV2 and TRBJ1-4; D ambiguous. The V gene lost 8 bases and the J gene lost 4 bases, with 14 bases spanning the gap. The germline V gene has CDR1 SNHLY and CDR2 FYNNEI. The CDR3 runs to 14 residues. DNA for the CDR3: TGTGCCAGCGTAATGGACCGTGTTAATGAAAAACTGTTTTTT. Translated: CASVMDRVNEKLFF.